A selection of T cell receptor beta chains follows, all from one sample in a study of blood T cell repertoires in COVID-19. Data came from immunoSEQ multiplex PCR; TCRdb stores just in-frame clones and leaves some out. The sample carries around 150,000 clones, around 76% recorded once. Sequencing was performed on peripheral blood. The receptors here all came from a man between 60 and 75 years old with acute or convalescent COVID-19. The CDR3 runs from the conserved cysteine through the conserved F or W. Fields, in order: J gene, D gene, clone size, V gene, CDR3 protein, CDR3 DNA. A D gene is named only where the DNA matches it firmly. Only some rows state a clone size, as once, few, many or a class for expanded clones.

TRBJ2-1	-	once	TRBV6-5	CATTTGYNEQFF	TGTGCCACCACTACAGGATACAATGAGCAGTTCTTC
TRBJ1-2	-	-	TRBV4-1	CASSQDSGSSVMRGYTF	TGCGCCAGCAGCCAAGATTCGGGGTCCAGCGTAATGCGGGGCTACACCTTC
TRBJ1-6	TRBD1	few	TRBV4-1	CASSQNRDRDNSPLHF	TGCGCCAGCAGCCAAAACCGGGACAGGGATAATTCACCCCTCCACTTT
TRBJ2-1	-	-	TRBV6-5	CASSLRMGAVEQFF	TGTGCCAGCAGCCTAAGGATGGGGGCGGTTGAGCAGTTCTTC
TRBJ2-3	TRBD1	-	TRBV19	CATRTGGYMTDTQYF	TGTGCCACCCGGACAGGGGGCTATATGACAGATACGCAGTATTTT
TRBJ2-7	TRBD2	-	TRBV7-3	CASSLTSGSIHEQYF	TGTGCCAGCAGCTTAACTAGCGGGAGTATCCACGAGCAGTACTTC
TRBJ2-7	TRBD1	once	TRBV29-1	CSVGDRGNEQYF	TGCAGCGTTGGGGACAGGGGAAACGAGCAGTACTTC
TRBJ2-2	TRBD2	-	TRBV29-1	CSVISRDYLTGELFF	TGCAGCGTTATCTCGCGGGACTATCTAACCGGGGAGCTGTTTTTT
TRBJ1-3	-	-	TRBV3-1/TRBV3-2	CASSQSRQGSSGNTIYF	TGTGCCAGCAGCCAAAGTCGGCAGGGGAGCTCTGGAAACACCATATATTTT
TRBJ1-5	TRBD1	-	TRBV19	CASSTDRALYSNQPQHF	TGTGCCAGTAGTACCGACAGGGCCCTATATAGCAATCAGCCCCAGCATTTT
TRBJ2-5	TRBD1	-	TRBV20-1	CSATDRGPGGTQYF	TGCAGTGCTACTGACAGGGGCCCGGGCGGGACCCAGTACTTC
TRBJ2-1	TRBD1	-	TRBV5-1	CASSSSQGYNEQFF	TGCGCCAGCAGCTCGTCACAGGGGTACAATGAGCAGTTCTTC
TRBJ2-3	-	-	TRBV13	CASTTGDGTDTQYF	TGTGCCAGTACGACCGGGGATGGCACAGATACGCAGTATTTT
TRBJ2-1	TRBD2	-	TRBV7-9	CASSLVRTSGRAGYNEQFF	TGTGCCAGCAGCTTAGTCCGGACTAGCGGGAGGGCCGGGTACAATGAGCAGTTCTTC
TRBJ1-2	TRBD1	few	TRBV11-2	CASRTGGIDYGYTF	TGTGCCAGCAGAACAGGGGGAATTGACTATGGCTACACCTTC
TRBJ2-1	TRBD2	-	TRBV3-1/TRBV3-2	CASSQVRAGADEQFF	TGTGCCAGCAGCCAGGTGCGTGCGGGAGCGGATGAGCAGTTCTTC
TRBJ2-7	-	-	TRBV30	CAWSVARYEQYF	TGTGCCTGGAGTGTGGCGAGGTACGAGCAGTACTTC
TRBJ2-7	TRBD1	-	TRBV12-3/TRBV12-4	CASLRQGVYEQYF	TGTGCCAGCTTGAGGCAGGGGGTATACGAGCAGTACTTC
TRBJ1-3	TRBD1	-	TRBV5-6	CASSTGQAAHTIYF	TGTGCCAGCAGCACGGGACAGGCTGCCCACACCATATATTTT
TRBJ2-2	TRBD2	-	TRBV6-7	CASSCRPGGDHGELFF	TGTGCCAGCAGTTGTCGACCGGGGGGGGACCACGGGGAGCTGTTTTTT
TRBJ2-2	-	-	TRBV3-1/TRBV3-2	CASSQLDMGNTGELFF	TGTGCCAGCAGCCAATTGGACATGGGGAACACCGGGGAGCTGTTTTTT
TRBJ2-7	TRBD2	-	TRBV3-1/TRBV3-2	CASSQGLAGVSYEQYF	TGTGCCAGCAGCCAAGGACTAGCGGGAGTCTCCTACGAGCAGTACTTC
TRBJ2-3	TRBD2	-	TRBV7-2	CASSSGLAADTQYF	TGTGCCAGCAGCTCCGGACTAGCTGCAGATACGCAGTATTTT
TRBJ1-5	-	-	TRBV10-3	CAISESKRSPNQPQHF	TGTGCCATCAGTGAGTCGAAACGGAGCCCCAATCAGCCCCAGCATTTT
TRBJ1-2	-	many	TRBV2	CASTEGYYGYTF	TGTGCCAGCACCGAGGGTTACTATGGCTACACCTTC
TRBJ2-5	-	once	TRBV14	CASSQSYRQSETQYF	TGTGCCAGCAGCCAATCCTATCGACAGTCGGAGACCCAGTACTTC
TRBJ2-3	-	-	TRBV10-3	CAISDSGTTSTDTQYF	TGTGCCATCAGTGACTCCGGGACAACTAGCACAGATACGCAGTATTTT
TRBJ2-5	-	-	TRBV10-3	CAIRKDNQETQYF	TGTGCCATTCGAAAGGACAACCAAGAGACCCAGTACTTC
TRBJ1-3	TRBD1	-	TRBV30	CAWNTGDRNTIYF	TGTGCCTGGAATACAGGGGACCGAAACACCATATATTTT
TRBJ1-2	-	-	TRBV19	CATRAGPTNYGYTF	TGTGCCACGAGGGCAGGCCCAACTAACTATGGCTACACCTTC
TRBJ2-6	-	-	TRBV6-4	CASSDLSAGANVLTF	TGTGCCAGCAGTGACCTCTCCGCTGGGGCCAACGTCCTGACTTTC